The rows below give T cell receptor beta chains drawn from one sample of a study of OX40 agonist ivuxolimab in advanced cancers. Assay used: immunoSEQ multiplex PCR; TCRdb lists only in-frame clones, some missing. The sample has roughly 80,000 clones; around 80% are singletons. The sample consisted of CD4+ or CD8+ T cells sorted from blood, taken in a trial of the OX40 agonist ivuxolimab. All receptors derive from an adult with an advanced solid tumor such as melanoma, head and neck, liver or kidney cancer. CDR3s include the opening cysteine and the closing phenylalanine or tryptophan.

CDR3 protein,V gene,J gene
CASSLGLEVEQYF,TRBV5-4,TRBJ2-7
CASSLGGPANTGELFF,TRBV27,TRBJ2-2
CASSLDFPTGELFF,TRBV11-2,TRBJ2-2
CASSLIPGNTGELFF,TRBV7-2,TRBJ2-2
CASSPIRAQVGDSPLHF,TRBV18,TRBJ1-6
CASSWNGRVRLDGYTF,TRBV7-9,TRBJ1-2
CASSFTGGHEKLFF,TRBV28,TRBJ1-4
CASLIVGANVLTF,TRBV19,TRBJ2-6
CASSDRDKSSYEQYF,TRBV9,TRBJ2-7
CASSPSGQGYGYTF,TRBV28,TRBJ1-2
CASKRQDEKLFF,TRBV6-1,TRBJ1-4
CSVEVGGNTEAFF,TRBV29-1,TRBJ1-1
CASSGGQGSVTNEKLFF,TRBV9,TRBJ1-4
CASSLGLGGQGLYGYTF,TRBV13,TRBJ1-2
CASSRDRERKREQFF,TRBV6-5,TRBJ2-1
CASSPGLAGGHSETQYF,TRBV7-9,TRBJ2-5
CASSPVMEHQRETQYF,TRBV4-2,TRBJ2-5
CASSSAAGYEQYF,TRBV7-3,TRBJ2-7
CASSFESGWLAASGQFF,TRBV7-2,TRBJ2-1
CASTYSGRIGTEAFF,TRBV27,TRBJ1-1
CASSSVTGLDSPLHF,TRBV6-6,TRBJ1-6
CASSAGLAGELYGQFF,TRBV2,TRBJ2-1
CASRRTGRTEAFF,TRBV2,TRBJ1-1
CATKTPGHSSGYTF,TRBV6-5,TRBJ1-2
CASRDRDEPQHF,TRBV6-6,TRBJ1-5
CASSLNMNTEAFF,TRBV14,TRBJ1-1
CASSQGPPPSNQPQHF,TRBV27,TRBJ1-5
CAWSKGAPDYGYTF,TRBV30,TRBJ1-2
CASRRTSGGAYNEQFF,TRBV2,TRBJ2-1
CASSEGQGITDTQYF,TRBV2,TRBJ2-3
CASSRARNTEAFF,TRBV9,TRBJ1-1
CASSISAGGSWTEAFF,TRBV19,TRBJ1-1
CASSPTTDTQYF,TRBV18,TRBJ2-3
CASSLRQGPGTEAFF,TRBV5-1,TRBJ1-1
CASSLTGTGSEKLFF,TRBV4-1,TRBJ1-4
CASSPFREAEGYTF,TRBV18,TRBJ1-2
CASSLGQHTGELFF,TRBV5-1,TRBJ2-2
CASSLVDSEAFF,TRBV5-5,TRBJ1-1
CASRLAPDGENYGYTF,TRBV7-9,TRBJ1-2
CASSPNRGQPQHF,TRBV27,TRBJ1-5
CAISESRAGANTEAFF,TRBV10-3,TRBJ1-1
CASSPPGTARTGELFF,TRBV18,TRBJ2-2
CASSLEVQSSYEQYF,TRBV7-2,TRBJ2-7
CASSQGGRYSGNTIYF,TRBV4-3,TRBJ1-3